A selection of T cell receptor beta chains follows, all from one sample in a study of blood T cells in healthy people across ages. TCRdb re-analysed the 5' RACE reads in MiXCR, keeping a single row per CDR3 protein. This table holds about 1.7 million distinct CDR3 sequences, roughly 27% found once. Material: blood. All receptors derive from a woman aged 30 to 39 in good health. Both conserved end residues are part of each CDR3. The D gene is left open where the match is weak. Rows may omit the clone size; those that give it use once, few, many or a size class.

D	V	size	J	DNA	CDR3
NA	TRBV5-6	NA	TRBJ1-5	TGTGCCAGCAGCTCAACGGACAGCCCAGCACAGCCCCAGCATTTT	CASSSTDSPAQPQHF
NA	TRBV4-3	many	TRBJ2-1	TGCGCCAGCAGCTCATCCCTAGGTAGCTCCTACAATGAGCAGTTCTTC	CASSSSLGSSYNEQFF
NA	TRBV20-1	NA	TRBJ1-2	TGCAGTCCGAGGTCGGGGGACTATGGCTACACCTTC	CSPRSGDYGYTF
NA	TRBV18	many	TRBJ2-3	TGTGCCAGCAGCCCCCTGAGGAGCACAGATACGCAGTATTTT	CASSPLRSTDTQYF
NA	TRBV6-6	few	TRBJ2-2	TGTGCCAGCAGTTACACAGCGGAGTACGGGGAGCTGTTTTTT	CASSYTAEYGELFF
TRBD1	TRBV28	few	TRBJ1-2	TGTGCCAGCAGTTCGTTCGGCAGGGACAGAGATGGCTACACCTTC	CASSSFGRDRDGYTF
NA	TRBV7-2	few	TRBJ1-2	TGTGCCAGCAGCTTAACTAGGACAAATTACACCTTC	CASSLTRTNYTF
TRBD1	TRBV24-1	NA	TRBJ2-7	TGTGCCACCAGTGACCCCGATTCGACAGGGGGCGTCGAGCAGTACTTC	CATSDPDSTGGVEQYF
NA	TRBV20-1	NA	TRBJ1-4	TGCAGTGCTACCCCGATGGTCGCAACTAATGAAAAACTGTTTTTT	CSATPMVATNEKLFF
TRBD2	TRBV3-1	many	TRBJ2-1	TGTGCCAGCAGTCCGCGACTAGCGGGGACCGGCAATGAGCAGTTCTTC	CASSPRLAGTGNEQFF
NA	TRBV2	few	TRBJ1-1	TGTGCCAGCAGACCATCAGGGGCATCCTCTAAGGGGCCTGACAGATCTGAAGCTTTCTTT	CASRPSGASSKGPDRSEAFF
NA	TRBV5-4	NA	TRBJ2-1	TGTGCCAGCAGCTTTTTTATCTCCTACAATGAGCAGTTCTTC	CASSFFISYNEQFF
TRBD1	TRBV5-4	NA	TRBJ2-7	TGTGCCAGCAGCCCACCGGGACAGGCGAGATACGAGCAGTACTTC	CASSPPGQARYEQYF
TRBD1	TRBV20-1	few	TRBJ2-2	TGCAGTGCTAGAGCCTCCGCGGACAGGGCCGGGGAGCTGTTTTTT	CSARASADRAGELFF
NA	TRBV5-1	NA	TRBJ1-1	TGCGCCAGCGGAAGCCAGGGGACAACTGAAGCTTTCTTT	CASGSQGTTEAFF
NA	TRBV29-1	few	TRBJ2-1	TGCAGCGTTGATTTGCGAACAGTGACCTACAATGAGCAGTTCTTC	CSVDLRTVTYNEQFF
NA	TRBV6-1	few	TRBJ1-5	TGTGCCAGCCGCCTGTGGGGGAGAGGGCAGCCCCAGCATTTT	CASRLWGRGQPQHF
NA	TRBV7-9	NA	TRBJ2-3	TGTGCCAGCAGCCCTATTGCAGATACGCAGTATTTT	CASSPIADTQYF
NA	TRBV12-3/TRBV12-4	once	TRBJ1-4	TGTGCCAGCAGTTTACTCTATGAGGCGAATGAAAAACTGTTTTTT	CASSLLYEANEKLFF
NA	TRBV27	many	TRBJ2-6	TGTGCCACCTCCAAAGGGGGAACTGGGGCCAACGTCCTGACTTTC	CATSKGGTGANVLTF
NA	TRBV30	NA	TRBJ2-1	TGTGCCTGGAATTGGCGACTAGAGCAGTTCTTC	CAWNWRLEQFF
TRBD1	TRBV19	few	TRBJ1-5	TGTGCCAGTAGTGCACCGGGGACAGGAAATCAGCCCCAGCATTTT	CASSAPGTGNQPQHF
TRBD2	TRBV30	few	TRBJ2-1	TGTGCCTGGGAGCTAGCGGGAGCCAGGGTGAATGAGCAGTTCTTC	CAWELAGARVNEQFF
NA	TRBV18	NA	TRBJ1-5	TGTGCCAGCTCCCCAGGGTATGCCAATCAGCCCCAGCATTTT	CASSPGYANQPQHF
NA	TRBV4-2	NA	TRBJ2-3	TGTGCCAGCAGCCAAGAGGTAGATACGCAGTATTTT	CASSQEVDTQYF
NA	TRBV24-1	NA	TRBJ1-5	TGTGCCACCGGGGGAAATCAGCCCCAGCATTTT	CATGGNQPQHF
NA	TRBV5-1	many	TRBJ1-2	TGCGCCAGCGGGATCTTCGAGCCCCGGGATGGCTACACCTTC	CASGIFEPRDGYTF
TRBD1	TRBV20-1	NA	TRBJ1-4	TGCAGTGCTAGGTCCGGGACAGTTAATGAAAAACGGTTTTTT	CSARSGTVNEKRFF
TRBD2	TRBV28	few	TRBJ2-3	TGTGCCAGCAGGCCCTACCTCGGGACTAGCGGGACCACAGATACGCAGTATTTT	CASRPYLGTSGTTDTQYF
TRBD2	TRBV25-1	NA	TRBJ2-1	TGTGCCAGCACTAGTGGCGCGGGGGGAGGTGGTGAGCAGTTCTTC	CASTSGAGGGGEQFF
NA	TRBV12-3/TRBV12-4	once	TRBJ2-3	TGTGCCAGCAGGGTATGGGTGGTTGAAGATACGCAGTATTTT	CASRVWVVEDTQYF
NA	TRBV18	NA	TRBJ2-1	TGTGCCAGCTCGGGACCCAGAACCGATGAGCAGTTCTTC	CASSGPRTDEQFF
NA	TRBV3-1	many	TRBJ1-6	TGTGCCAGCAGTCACAGCGGGAGCGATTCACCCCTCCACTTT	CASSHSGSDSPLHF
TRBD2	TRBV29-1	many	TRBJ2-7	TGCAGCGTTGAAACTAGCGGGACCACCTACGAGCAGTACTTC	CSVETSGTTYEQYF
NA	TRBV5-1	NA	TRBJ2-6	TGCGCCAGCAGCTTGCTGGGCGCCAACACTGAAGCTTTC	CASSLLGANTEAF
NA	TRBV5-1	NA	TRBJ1-6	TGCGCCAGCAGCTTGGACGGCGGATCGAATTCACCCCTCCACTTT	CASSLDGGSNSPLHF
NA	TRBV29-1	once	TRBJ2-4	TGCAGCGTAGGAGGGCTAGTCAAAAACATTCAGTACTTC	CSVGGLVKNIQYF
NA	TRBV28	few	TRBJ1-5	TGTGCCAGCAGGACCCGGAGGTATAGCAATCAGCCCCAGCATTTT	CASRTRRYSNQPQHF
TRBD1	TRBV20-1	NA	TRBJ2-4	TGCAGTGCCACTCGAGCCCGACAGGGCCTAGCAAACATTCAGTACTTC	CSATRARQGLANIQYF
NA	TRBV12-3/TRBV12-4	NA	TRBJ1-6	TGTGCCAGCAGTCCTAGGGTCGGGGAGTTGACACCCCTCCACTTT	CASSPRVGELTPLHF
NA	TRBV6-2/TRBV6-3	many	TRBJ1-5	TGTGCCAGCAGTCGTGGGGTCAATAGCAATCAGCCCCAGCATTTT	CASSRGVNSNQPQHF
NA	TRBV5-1	NA	TRBJ1-6	TGCGCCAGCAGCCTTGAGGTGGATTCACCCCTCCACTTT	CASSLEVDSPLHF
TRBD2	TRBV29-1	few	TRBJ2-3	TGCAGCGTTGATAGGACTAGCGGGGGCCCTGGGTCGTCAGATACGCAGTATTTT	CSVDRTSGGPGSSDTQYF
NA	TRBV20-1	few	TRBJ1-5	TGCAGTGCTAGCGGGGGGAAGACTAGCAATCAGCCCCAGCATTTT	CSASGGKTSNQPQHF
TRBD1	TRBV6-6	many	TRBJ2-1	TGTGCCAGCAGTTATGACAGGGATGAGCAGTTCTTC	CASSYDRDEQFF
NA	TRBV6-6	NA	TRBJ1-5	TGTGCCAGCAGTTACTCGATAGGGGGCAATCAGCCCCAGCATTTT	CASSYSIGGNQPQHF
NA	TRBV30	few	TRBJ1-2	TGTGCCTGGAGCGCCCAGGTTGGAGGAAACTATGGCTACACCTTC	CAWSAQVGGNYGYTF
NA	TRBV12-3/TRBV12-4	many	TRBJ2-1	TGTGCCAGCAGTCAGGAAGGGGGTCCCTACAATGAGCAGTTCTTC	CASSQEGGPYNEQFF
NA	TRBV12-3/TRBV12-4	NA	TRBJ2-3	TGTGCCAGCAACCGGGACACGAAGACAGATACGCAGTATTTT	CASNRDTKTDTQYF
NA	TRBV7-2	NA	TRBJ1-1	TGTGCCAGCAGCCACCGAGACCGGTCGACTAAGGGGTTGAACACTGAAGCTTTCTTT	CASSHRDRSTKGLNTEAFF
NA	TRBV20-1	many	TRBJ2-1	TGCAGTGGCATAGGGGATAGCAATGAGCAGTTCTTC	CSGIGDSNEQFF
NA	TRBV6-1	NA	TRBJ2-1	TGTGCCAGCAGTGAAGCGAGACCGACCTACAATGAGCAGTTCTTC	CASSEARPTYNEQFF
NA	TRBV24-1	NA	TRBJ2-7	TGTGCCACCAGTCCCGGAGAGTTTCATGAGCAGTACTTC	CATSPGEFHEQYF
TRBD1	TRBV6-1	few	TRBJ1-5	TGTGCCAGCAGGGAGGGACAGTACTATAGCAATCAGCCCCAGCATTTT	CASREGQYYSNQPQHF
TRBD2	TRBV20-1	many	TRBJ2-4	TGCAGTGCTAGAGACCTAGCGGGAGGAGCCAAAAACATTCAGTACTTC	CSARDLAGGAKNIQYF
TRBD1	TRBV27	few	TRBJ2-4	TGTGCCAGCAGTTTAGAGACAGGGGACAAAAACATTCAGTACTTC	CASSLETGDKNIQYF
TRBD1	TRBV12-3/TRBV12-4	few	TRBJ2-5	TGTGCCAGCAATCCCGGACAGGGCGGCGAGACCCAGTACTTC	CASNPGQGGETQYF